Below, 6 T cell receptor beta chains from the same sample are listed, as sequenced in a study of CD8+ T cells in alopecia areata. Sequencing used cDNA as its template, made by extracting RNA and reverse transcribing it. Clones were read by immunoSEQ multiplex PCR, and TCRdb kept only the in-frame ones, dropping some. This table holds more than 95,000 clones, 35% to 40% found once. Sequenced input: CD4+ T cells sorted from blood. These receptors were obtained from a human donor with alopecia areata.

The sample holds a few counts of this clone. The J gene is TRBJ2-3, the V gene TRBV4-1; D possibly uses TRBD1 or TRBD2 (5 bases each). Germline V CDR1 and CDR2: MGHRA, YSYEKL. V lost 1 base and J lost 6, with 14 bases in between. The CDR3 is 15 amino acids. The CDR3, as DNA: TGCGCCAGCAGCCAAGCGGGGACCGCCTCCGATACGCAGTATTTT. Translating gives CASSQAGTASDTQYF.

The chain employs TRBV29-1 and TRBJ2-1, with D unclear. V shed 3 bases and J shed 3 bases, with 3 bases lying between them. This CDR3 has 11 amino acids. Germline CDR1 is SQVTM and CDR2 is ANQGSEA. The CDR3 loop is CSVDGYNEQFF. CDR3 coding DNA: TGCAGCGTTGATGGCTACAATGAGCAGTTCTTC.

This clone was picked up a small number of times. The CDR3 DNA sequence: TGTGCCAGCAGGGATCCGGGGGCGGCGGCCAAAAACATTCAGTACTTC. It translates to CASRDPGAAAKNIQYF. This chain connects TRBV28 to TRBJ2-4; the D call may be TRBD1 or TRBD2 (6 bases each). The V and J ends lost 6 bases and 1 base respectively, with 16 bases between them. Germline-derived CDR1 and CDR2 are MDHEN and SYDVKM. This CDR3 has 16 amino acids.

This chain links TRBV5-1 with TRBJ2-3, with 7 bases identical to TRBD1. Germline V CDR1 and CDR2: SGHRS, YFSETQ. Trimming cost V 4 bases and J 2 bases; bases outside gene matches: 4. This CDR3 region has 14 residues. This chain's CDR3 is CASSQGQLTDTQYF. Written as DNA, the CDR3 is TGCGCCAGCAGCCAGGGACAGCTCACAGATACGCAGTATTTT.

The chain combines TRBV2 with TRBJ2-7; D possibly corresponds to TRBD2 (6 bases). The CDR3 extends over 14 amino acids. The germline CDR1 and CDR2 sequences are SNHLY and FYNNEI. V was pared by 6 bases and J by 4 bases, with 16 bases between. The CDR3 bases are TGTGCCAGCAGCCCTGCGGGAACTCCGTACGAGCAGTACTTC. Translating gives CASSPAGTPYEQYF.

This clone was detected a few times. The chain employs TRBV10-3 and TRBJ2-7, with 7 nucleotides matching TRBD2. Germline loops: CDR1 ENHRY, CDR2 SYGVKD. V lost 0 bases, J lost 5 bases, and 7 bases stayed unmatched. The CDR3 runs to 15 residues. The CDR3 DNA reads as TGTGCCATCAGTGAGTCGGGCGTCGGGGGGAACGAGCAGTACTTC. As protein: CAISESGVGGNEQYF.